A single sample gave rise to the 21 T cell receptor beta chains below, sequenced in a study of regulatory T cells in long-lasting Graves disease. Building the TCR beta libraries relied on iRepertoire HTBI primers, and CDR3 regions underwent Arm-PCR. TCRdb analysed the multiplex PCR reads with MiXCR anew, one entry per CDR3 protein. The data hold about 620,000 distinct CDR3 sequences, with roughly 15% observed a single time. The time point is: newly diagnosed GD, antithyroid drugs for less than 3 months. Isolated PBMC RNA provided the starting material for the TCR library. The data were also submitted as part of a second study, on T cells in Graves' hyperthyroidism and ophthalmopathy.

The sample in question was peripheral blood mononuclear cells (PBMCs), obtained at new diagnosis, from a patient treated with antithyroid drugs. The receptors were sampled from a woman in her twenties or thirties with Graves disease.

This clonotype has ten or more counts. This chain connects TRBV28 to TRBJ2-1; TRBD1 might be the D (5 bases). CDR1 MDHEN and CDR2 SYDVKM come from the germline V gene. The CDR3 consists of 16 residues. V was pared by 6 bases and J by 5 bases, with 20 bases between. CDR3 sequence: CASRTDGQPQHNEQFF. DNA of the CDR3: TGTGCCAGCAGAACCGACGGACAACCCCAACACAATGAGCAGTTCTTC.

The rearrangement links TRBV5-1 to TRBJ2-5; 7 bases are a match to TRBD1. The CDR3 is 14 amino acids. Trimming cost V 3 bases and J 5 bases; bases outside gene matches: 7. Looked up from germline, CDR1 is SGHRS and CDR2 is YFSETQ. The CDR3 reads CASSSGQTPETQYF. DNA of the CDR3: TGCGCCAGCAGCTCGGGACAGACTCCGGAGACCCAGTACTTC.

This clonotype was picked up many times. CDR3 in amino acids: CSAPRSRNTEAFF. The CDR3 nucleotides read TGCAGTGCTCCCCGGAGCAGGAACACTGAAGCTTTCTTT. The V and J genes are TRBV20-1 and TRBJ1-1; D is uncertain. Looked up from germline, CDR1 is DFQATT and CDR2 is SNEGSKA (reference sequence). The CDR3 sequence is 13 residues long. With 5 bases removed from V and 1 base from J, the gap between germline ends came to 11 bases.

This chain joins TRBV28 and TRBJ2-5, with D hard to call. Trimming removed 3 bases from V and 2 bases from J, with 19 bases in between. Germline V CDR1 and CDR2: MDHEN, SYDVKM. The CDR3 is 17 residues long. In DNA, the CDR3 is TGTGCCAGCAGTTTTGCCCCTCGGCAGCTTCCTCAAGAGACCCAGTACTTC. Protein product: CASSFAPRQLPQETQYF. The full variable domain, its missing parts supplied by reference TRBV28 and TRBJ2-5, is DVKVTQSSRYLVKRTGEKVFLECVQDMDHENMFWYRQDPGLGLRLIYFSYDVKMKEKGDIPEGYSVSREKKERFSLILESASTNQTSMYLCASSFAPRQLPQETQYFGPGTRLLVL.

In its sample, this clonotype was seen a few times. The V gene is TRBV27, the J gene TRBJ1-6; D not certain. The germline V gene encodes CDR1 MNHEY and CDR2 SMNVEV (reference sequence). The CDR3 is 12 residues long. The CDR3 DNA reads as TGTGCTTCAGGAGCCTATAATTCACCCCTCCACTTT. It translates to CASGAYNSPLHF.

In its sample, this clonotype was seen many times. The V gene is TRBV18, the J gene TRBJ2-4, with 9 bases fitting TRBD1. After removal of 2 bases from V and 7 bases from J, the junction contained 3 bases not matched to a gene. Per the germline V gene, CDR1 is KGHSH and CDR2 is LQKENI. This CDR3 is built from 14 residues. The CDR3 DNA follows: TGTGCCAGCTCACCAGGGACAGGGACGAACATTCAGTACTTC. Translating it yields CASSPGTGTNIQYF.

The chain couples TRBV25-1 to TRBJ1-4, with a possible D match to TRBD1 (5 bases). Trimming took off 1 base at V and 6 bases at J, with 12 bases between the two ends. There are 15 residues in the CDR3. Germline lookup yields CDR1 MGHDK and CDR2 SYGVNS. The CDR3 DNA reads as TGTGCCAGCAGTGAATGGGGCGCGGGGGATGAAAAACTGTTTTTT. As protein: CASSEWGAGDEKLFF.

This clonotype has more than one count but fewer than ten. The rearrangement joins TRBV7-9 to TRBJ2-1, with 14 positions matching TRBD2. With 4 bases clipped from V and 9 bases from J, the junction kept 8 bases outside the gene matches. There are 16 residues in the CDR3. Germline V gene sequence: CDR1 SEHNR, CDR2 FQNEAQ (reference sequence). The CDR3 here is CASSSQGLAGVGEQFF. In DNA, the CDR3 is TGTGCCAGCAGCTCCCAGGGACTAGCGGGAGTAGGTGAGCAGTTCTTC.

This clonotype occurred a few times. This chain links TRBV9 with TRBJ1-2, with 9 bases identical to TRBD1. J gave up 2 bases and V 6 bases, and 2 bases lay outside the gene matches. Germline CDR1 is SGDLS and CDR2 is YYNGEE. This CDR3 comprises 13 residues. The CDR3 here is CASTGQGNYGYTF. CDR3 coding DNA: TGTGCCAGCACCGGACAGGGGAACTATGGCTACACCTTC.

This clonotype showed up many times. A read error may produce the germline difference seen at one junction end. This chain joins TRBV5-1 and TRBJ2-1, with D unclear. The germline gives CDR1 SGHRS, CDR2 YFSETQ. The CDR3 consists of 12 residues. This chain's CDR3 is CASSLVTNEQFF. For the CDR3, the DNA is TGTGCCAGCAGCTTGGTTACCAATGAGCAGTTCTTC. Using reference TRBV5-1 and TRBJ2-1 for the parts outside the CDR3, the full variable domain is KAGVTQTPRYLIKTRGQQVTLSCSPISGHRSVSWYQQTPGQGLQFLFEYFSETQRNKGNFPGRFSGRQFSNSRSEMNVSTLELGDSALYLCASSLVTNEQFFGPGTRLTVL.

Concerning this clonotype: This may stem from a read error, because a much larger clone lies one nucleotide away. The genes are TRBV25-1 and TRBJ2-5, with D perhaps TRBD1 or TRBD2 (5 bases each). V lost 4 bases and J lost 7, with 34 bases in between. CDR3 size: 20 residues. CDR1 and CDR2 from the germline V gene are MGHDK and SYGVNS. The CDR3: CASSGQLGAGGPTPKSTQYF. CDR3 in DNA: TGTGCCAGCAGTGGGCAGCTCGGGGCAGGCGGCCCGACCCCAAAGTCGACCCAGTACTTC.

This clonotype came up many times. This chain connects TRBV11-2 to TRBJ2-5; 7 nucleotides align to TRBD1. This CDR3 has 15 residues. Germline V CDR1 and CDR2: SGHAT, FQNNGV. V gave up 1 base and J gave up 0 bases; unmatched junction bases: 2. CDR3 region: CASSLGGTDQETQYF. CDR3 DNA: TGTGCCAGCAGCTTAGGGGGGACAGACCAAGAGACCCAGTACTTC.

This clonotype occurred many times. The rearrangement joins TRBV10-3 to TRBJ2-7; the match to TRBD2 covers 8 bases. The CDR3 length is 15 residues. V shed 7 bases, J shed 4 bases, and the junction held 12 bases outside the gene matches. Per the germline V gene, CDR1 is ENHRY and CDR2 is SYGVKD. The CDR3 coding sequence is TGTGCCATCAAGCAGCGGGAGTCTCAAGAGTACGAGCAGTACTTC. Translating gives CAIKQRESQEYEQYF.

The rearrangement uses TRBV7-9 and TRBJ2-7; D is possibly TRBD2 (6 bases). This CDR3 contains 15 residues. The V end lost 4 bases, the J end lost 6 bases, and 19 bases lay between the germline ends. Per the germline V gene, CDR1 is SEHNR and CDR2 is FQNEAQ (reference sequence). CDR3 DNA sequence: TGTGCCAGCAGCTCACCGGGGCGGGGCGTAAGCGAGCAGTACTTC. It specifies CASSSPGRGVSEQYF.

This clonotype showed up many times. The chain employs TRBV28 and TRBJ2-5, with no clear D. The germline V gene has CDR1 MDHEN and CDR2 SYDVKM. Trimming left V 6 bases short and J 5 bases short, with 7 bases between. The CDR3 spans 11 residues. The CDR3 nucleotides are TGTGCCAGCAGAGAAAGGGAGACCCAGTACTTC. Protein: CASRERETQYF.

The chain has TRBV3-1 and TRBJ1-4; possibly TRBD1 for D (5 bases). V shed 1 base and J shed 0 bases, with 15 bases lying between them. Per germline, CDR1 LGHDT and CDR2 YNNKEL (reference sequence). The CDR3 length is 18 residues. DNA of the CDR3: TGTGCCAGCAGCCAAGGGGGTAGCCGGGGGGCAACTAATGAAAAACTGTTTTTT. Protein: CASSQGGSRGATNEKLFF.

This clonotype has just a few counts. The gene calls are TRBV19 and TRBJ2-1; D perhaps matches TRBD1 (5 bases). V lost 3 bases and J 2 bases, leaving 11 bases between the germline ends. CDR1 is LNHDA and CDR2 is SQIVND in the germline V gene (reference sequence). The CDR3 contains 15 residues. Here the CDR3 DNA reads TGTGCCAGTAGTATGAGACAGCAGACCTACAATGAGCAGTTCTTC. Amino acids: CASSMRQQTYNEQFF.

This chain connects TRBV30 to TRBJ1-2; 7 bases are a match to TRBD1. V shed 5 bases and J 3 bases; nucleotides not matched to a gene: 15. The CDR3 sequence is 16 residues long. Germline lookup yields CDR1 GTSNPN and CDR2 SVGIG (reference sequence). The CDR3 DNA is TGTGCCTGGGGGGCCCGGGCGTCGGGACAGTACTATGGCTACACCTTC. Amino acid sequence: CAWGARASGQYYGYTF.

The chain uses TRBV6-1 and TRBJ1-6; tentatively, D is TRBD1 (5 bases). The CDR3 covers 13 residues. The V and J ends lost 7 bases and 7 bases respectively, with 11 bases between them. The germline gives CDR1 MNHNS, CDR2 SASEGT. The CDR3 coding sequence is TGTGCCAGCATTTCGACAGCAAATTCACCCCTCCACTTT. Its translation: CASISTANSPLHF.

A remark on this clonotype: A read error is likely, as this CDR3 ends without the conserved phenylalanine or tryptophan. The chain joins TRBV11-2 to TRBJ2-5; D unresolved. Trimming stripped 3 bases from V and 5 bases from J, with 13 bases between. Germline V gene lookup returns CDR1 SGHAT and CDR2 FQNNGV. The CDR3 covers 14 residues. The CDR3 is CASSFIGVWETQYL. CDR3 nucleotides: TGTGCCAGCAGCTTTATAGGAGTATGGGAGACCCAGTACCTC.

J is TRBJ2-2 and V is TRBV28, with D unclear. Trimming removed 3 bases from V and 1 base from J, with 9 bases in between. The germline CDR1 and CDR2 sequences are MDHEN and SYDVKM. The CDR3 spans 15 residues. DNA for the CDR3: TGTGCCAGCAGTTTTCTGGGTAGGAACACCGGGGAGCTGTTTTTT. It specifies CASSFLGRNTGELFF. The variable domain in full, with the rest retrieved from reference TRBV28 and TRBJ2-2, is DVKVTQSSRYLVKRTGEKVFLECVQDMDHENMFWYRQDPGLGLRLIYFSYDVKMKEKGDIPEGYSVSREKKERFSLILESASTNQTSMYLCASSFLGRNTGELFFGEGSRLTVL.